What follows are 9 T cell receptor beta chains derived from one specimen sequenced in a study of CD8 T cells in ankylosing spondylitis. TCRdb reanalysed the 5' RACE reads using MiXCR and keeps one entry per CDR3 protein. The sample comprises about 69,000 distinct CDR3 sequences, less than 6% of which are singletons, and approximately 2.1% rests with the top ten. Material: blood, either unsorted or a sorted T cell fraction (not recorded which). The receptors shown here come from a male donor with ankylosing spondylitis or in good health (not recorded which).

In its sample, this clonotype was seen many times. The chain uses TRBV18 and TRBJ2-1; no clear D gene. The CDR3 covers 16 residues. Trimming left V 0 bases short and J 8 bases short, with 17 bases between. The germline CDR1 and CDR2 sequences are KGHSH and LQKENI. The DNA for the CDR3 is TGTGCCAGCTCACCACCGGTATCTGGGCTCCCCCATGAGCAGTTCTTC. It yields the protein CASSPPVSGLPHEQFF.

This clonotype was recorded many times. The V call is TRBV3-1, the J call TRBJ2-2; D unclear. V was clipped by 0 bases and J by 4 bases, with 9 bases between them. The CDR3 loop spans 15 amino acids. Germline V lookup: CDR1 LGHDT, CDR2 YNNKEL (reference sequence). CDR3 protein: CASSQDPIGTGELFF. CDR3 DNA: TGTGCCAGCAGCCAAGACCCGATTGGCACCGGGGAGCTGTTTTTT.

This clonotype was observed at least ten times. This chain joins TRBV9 and TRBJ2-7, with TRBD2 as a possible D gene (5 bases). Germline CDR1 reads SGDLS; CDR2 reads YYNGEE. V lost 0 bases and J 2 bases, leaving 15 bases between the germline ends. The CDR3 is 16 amino acids. The CDR3 nucleotides are TGTGCCAGCAGCGTAGAGGGTGGGAGCCCCACCTACGAGCAGTACTTC. This gives the protein CASSVEGGSPTYEQYF.

In this sample, this clonotype turned up many times. The genes are TRBV6-1 and TRBJ1-1, with D possibly matching TRBD1 (5 bases). CDR1 is MNHNS, CDR2 SASEGT, per germline. The CDR3 runs 14 residues. Trimming took 4 bases from V and 4 from J, leaving 13 bases between them. In DNA, the CDR3 is TGTGCCAGCAGTGCACCAGGGTATGGCACTGAAGCTTTCTTT. The encoded protein is CASSAPGYGTEAFF.

This clonotype was observed at least ten times. This chain connects TRBV4-3 to TRBJ1-4, with a possible D match to TRBD1 (6 bases). Looked up from germline, CDR1 is LGHNA and CDR2 is YSLEER. The CDR3 length is 16 residues. V was shortened by 0 bases and J by 2 bases, with 10 bases between the two germline ends. DNA of the CDR3: TGCGCCAGCAGCCAAGATTTGGGGGCCACTAATGAAAAACTGTTTTTT. Protein sequence: CASSQDLGATNEKLFF.

J is TRBJ1-1 and V is TRBV28; the D is unclear. V was shortened by 10 bases and J by 4 bases, with 13 bases between the two germline ends. CDR3 size: 12 residues. Germline V gives CDR1 MDHEN, CDR2 SYDVKM. The DNA for the CDR3 is TGTGCCACCTTAGGTAGTGGCACTGAAGCTTTCTTT. This translates into CATLGSGTEAFF.

This clonotype appeared many times. V is TRBV4-2 and J is TRBJ2-1, with TRBD2 identical over 9 bases. This CDR3 has 15 residues. The V and J ends lost 0 bases and 5 bases, in that order; junction bases with no gene match: 2. Germline CDR1 LGHNA, CDR2 YNFKEQ. Written as DNA, the CDR3 is TGTGCCAGCAGCCAAGATAGCGGGGGCCACAATGAGCAGTTCTTC. As protein: CASSQDSGGHNEQFF.

This clonotype was counted ten times or more. This chain uses TRBV7-2 with TRBJ2-1; the match to TRBD2 covers 8 bases. Germline values: CDR1 SGHTA, CDR2 FQGNSA. This CDR3 region has 17 residues. Unmatched junction bases numbered 11, after V lost 0 bases and J lost 7 bases. The CDR3 DNA sequence: TGTGCCAGCAGCTTAGCGCGGGAGCGGGGGCCTTTGAATGAGCAGTTCTTC. This translates into CASSLARERGPLNEQFF.

This clonotype was counted ten times or more. The chain joins TRBV29-1 to TRBJ2-5; D is uncertain. The CDR3 loop spans 15 amino acids. V was shortened by 5 bases and J by 7 bases, with 23 bases between the two germline ends. The germline CDR1 and CDR2 sequences are SQVTM and ANQGSEA. This CDR3 reads CSVKVDSSPSGTQYF. DNA of the CDR3: TGCAGCGTTAAGGTAGATTCAAGCCCCTCGGGGACCCAGTACTTC. The entire variable domain, with the rest obtained from reference TRBV29-1 and TRBJ2-5, is as follows: SAVISQKPSRDICQRGTSLTIQCQVDSQVTMMFWYRQQPGQSLTLIATANQGSEATYESGFVIDKFPISRPNLTFSTLTVSNMSPEDSSIYLCSVKVDSSPSGTQYFGPGTRLLVL.